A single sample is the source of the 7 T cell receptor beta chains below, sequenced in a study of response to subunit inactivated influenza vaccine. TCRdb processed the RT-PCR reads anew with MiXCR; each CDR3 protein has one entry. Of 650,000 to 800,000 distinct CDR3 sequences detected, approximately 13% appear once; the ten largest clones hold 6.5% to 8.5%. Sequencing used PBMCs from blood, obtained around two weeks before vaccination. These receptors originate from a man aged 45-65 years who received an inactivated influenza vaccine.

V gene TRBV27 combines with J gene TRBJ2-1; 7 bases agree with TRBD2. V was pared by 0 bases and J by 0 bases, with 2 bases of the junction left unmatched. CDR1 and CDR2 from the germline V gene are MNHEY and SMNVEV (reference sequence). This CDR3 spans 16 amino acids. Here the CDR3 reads CASSLSWTSSYNEQFF. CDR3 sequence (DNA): TGTGCCAGCAGTTTATCGTGGACTAGCTCCTACAATGAGCAGTTCTTC.

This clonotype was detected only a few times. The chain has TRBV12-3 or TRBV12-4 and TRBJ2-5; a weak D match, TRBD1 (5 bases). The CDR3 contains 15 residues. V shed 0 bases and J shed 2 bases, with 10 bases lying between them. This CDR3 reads CASSLALKGQETQYF. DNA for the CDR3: TGTGCCAGCAGTTTAGCGCTTAAGGGGCAAGAGACCCAGTACTTC.

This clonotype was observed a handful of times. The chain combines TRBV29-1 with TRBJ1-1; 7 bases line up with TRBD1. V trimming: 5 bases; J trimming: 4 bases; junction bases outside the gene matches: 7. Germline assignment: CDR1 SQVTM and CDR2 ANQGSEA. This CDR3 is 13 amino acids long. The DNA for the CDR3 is TGCAGCGTTCGAGGGGGCCGCGGCACTGAAGCTTTCTTT. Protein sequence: CSVRGGRGTEAFF.

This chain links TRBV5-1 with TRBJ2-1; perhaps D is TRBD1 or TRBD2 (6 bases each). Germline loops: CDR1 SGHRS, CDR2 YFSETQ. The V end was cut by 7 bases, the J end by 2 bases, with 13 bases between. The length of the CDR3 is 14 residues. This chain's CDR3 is CASFTGGPYNEQFF. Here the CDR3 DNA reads TGCGCCAGCTTCACCGGGGGCCCCTACAATGAGCAGTTCTTC. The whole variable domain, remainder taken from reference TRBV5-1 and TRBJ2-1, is KAGVTQTPRYLIKTRGQQVTLSCSPISGHRSVSWYQQTPGQGLQFLFEYFSETQRNKGNFPGRFSGRQFSNSRSEMNVSTLELGDSALYLCASFTGGPYNEQFFGPGTRLTVL.

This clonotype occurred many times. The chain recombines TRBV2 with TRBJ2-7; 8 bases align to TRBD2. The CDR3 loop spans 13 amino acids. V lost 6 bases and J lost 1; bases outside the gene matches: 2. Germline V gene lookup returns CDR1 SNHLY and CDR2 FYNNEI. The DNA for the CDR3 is TGTGCCAGCAGACTAGCGGAATCCTACGAGCAGTACTTC. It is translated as CASRLAESYEQYF. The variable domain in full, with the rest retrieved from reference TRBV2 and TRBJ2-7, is EPEVTQTPSHQVTQMGQEVILRCVPISNHLYFYWYRQILGQKVEFLVSFYNNEISEKSEIFDDQFSVERPDGSNFTLKIRSTKLEDSAMYFCASRLAESYEQYFGPGTRLTVT.

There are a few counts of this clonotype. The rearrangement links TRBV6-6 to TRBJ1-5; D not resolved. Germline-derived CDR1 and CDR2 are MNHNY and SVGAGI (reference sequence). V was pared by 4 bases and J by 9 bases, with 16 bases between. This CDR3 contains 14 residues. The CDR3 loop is CASSFQSQGPPQHF. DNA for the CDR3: TGTGCCAGCAGTTTCCAAAGCCAAGGGCCGCCCCAGCATTTT.

The CDR3 DNA sequence: TGTGCCAGCTCAAGGAAGACAGGACATAATGAAAAACTGTTTTTT. The encoded protein is CASSRKTGHNEKLFF. V and J are TRBV27 and TRBJ1-4, with D perhaps TRBD1 (6 bases). Germline CDR1 MNHEY, CDR2 SMNVEV (reference sequence). Trimming left V 8 bases short and J 4 bases short, with 17 bases between. The CDR3 runs to 15 residues.